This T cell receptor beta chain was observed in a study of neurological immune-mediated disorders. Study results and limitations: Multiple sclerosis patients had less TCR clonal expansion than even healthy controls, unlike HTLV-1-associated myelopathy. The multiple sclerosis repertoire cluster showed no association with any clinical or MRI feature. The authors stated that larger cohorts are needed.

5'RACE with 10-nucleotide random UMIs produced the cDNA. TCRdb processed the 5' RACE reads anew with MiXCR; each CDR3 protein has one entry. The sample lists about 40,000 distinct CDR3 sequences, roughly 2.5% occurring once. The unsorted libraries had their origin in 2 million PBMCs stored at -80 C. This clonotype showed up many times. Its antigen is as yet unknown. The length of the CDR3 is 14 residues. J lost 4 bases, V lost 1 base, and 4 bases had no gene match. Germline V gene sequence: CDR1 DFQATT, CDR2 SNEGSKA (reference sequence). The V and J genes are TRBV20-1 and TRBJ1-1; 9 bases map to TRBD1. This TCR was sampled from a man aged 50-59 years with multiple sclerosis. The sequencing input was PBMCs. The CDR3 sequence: CSARGGQGSTEAFF. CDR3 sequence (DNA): TGCAGTGCTAGAGGAGGACAGGGGAGCACTGAAGCTTTCTTT.